A single sample is the source of the 5 T cell receptor beta chains below, sequenced in a study of blood T cells in healthy people across ages. Next came a second PCR, run for about 7 to 12 cycles, which used a sample-barcoded 5' primer along with a J-beta primer mix. Each CDR3 protein is one row after TCRdb ran MiXCR on the 5' RACE reads. This sample has about 810,000 distinct CDR3 sequences; roughly 34% occur once, and the top ten carry over 10%. Sequencing used blood. The receptors shown here come from a man between 18 and 35 years old in good health.

This clonotype was counted only a few times. The chain links TRBV18 to TRBJ1-2; no clear D gene. There are 13 residues in the CDR3. CDR1 is KGHSH and CDR2 is LQKENI in the germline V gene. Trimming removed 6 bases from V and 4 bases from J, with 12 bases in between. CDR3 loop: CASSPNGLYGYTF. In DNA form, the CDR3 reads TGTGCCAGCTCCCCAAACGGGCTCTATGGCTACACCTTC.

This clonotype has just a few counts. This chain uses TRBV9 with TRBJ2-3, with 8 positions matching TRBD2. The V segment lost 6 bases and the J segment 2 bases; nucleotides outside the gene matches: 8. Germline-derived CDR1 and CDR2 are SGDLS and YYNGEE. This CDR3 contains 15 residues. This chain's CDR3 is CASTSRGELTDTQYF. CDR3 nucleotide sequence: TGTGCCAGCACGTCGCGGGGGGAACTCACAGATACGCAGTATTTT.

This clonotype was seen only a few times. The chain combines TRBV7-2 with TRBJ1-2; TRBD1 is a possible D gene (6 bases). The germline CDR1 and CDR2 sequences are SGHTA and FQGNSA. This CDR3 is built from 16 residues. V lost 1 base to trimming and J lost 8 bases, with 20 bases between them. For the CDR3, the DNA is TGTGCCAGCAGCTTAGTTTCGGGGGCCCAGCAGGGGGGCTACACCTTC. Protein product: CASSLVSGAQQGGYTF. The full variable domain, in which reference TRBV7-2 and TRBJ1-2 provide the parts outside the CDR3, is GAGVSQSPSNKVTEKGKDVELRCDPISGHTALYWYRQSLGQGLEFLIYFQGNSAPDKSGLPSDRFSAERTGGSVSTLTIQRTQQEDSAVYLCASSLVSGAQQGGYTFGSGTRLTVV.

A few counts support this clonotype. The gene calls are TRBV20-1 and TRBJ1-2, with D unresolved. This CDR3 has 12 amino acids. V was shortened by 4 bases and J by 2 bases, with 8 bases between the two germline ends. Germline V gene data show CDR1 as DFQATT and CDR2 as SNEGSKA (reference sequence). The CDR3 coding sequence is TGCAGTGCTACCGCAGTAAACTATGGCTACACCTTC. It yields the protein CSATAVNYGYTF.

This clonotype came up once. The CDR3 DNA reads TGTGCCAGCAGCCCATACTTGGGGTACGAGCAGTACTTC. Amino acid sequence: CASSPYLGYEQYF. The chain is built from TRBV11-2 and TRBJ2-5; D is undetermined. The DNA matches TRBJ2-7 better at its end, which makes the J call doubtful. This CDR3 contains 13 residues. CDR1 SGHAT and CDR2 FQNNGV come from the germline V gene.